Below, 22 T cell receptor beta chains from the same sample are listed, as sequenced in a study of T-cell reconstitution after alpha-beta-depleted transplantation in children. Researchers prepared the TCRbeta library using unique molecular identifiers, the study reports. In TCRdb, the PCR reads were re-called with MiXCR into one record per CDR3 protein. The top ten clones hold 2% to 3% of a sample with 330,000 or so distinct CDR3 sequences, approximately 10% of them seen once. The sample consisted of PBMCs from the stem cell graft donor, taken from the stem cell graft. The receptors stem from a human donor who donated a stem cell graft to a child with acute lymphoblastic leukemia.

CDR3 residues: CASTLELAFEQFF. In nucleotides, the CDR3 is TGTGCCAGCACCCTAGAACTAGCGTTTGAGCAGTTCTTC. The chain is built from TRBV5-5 and TRBJ2-1; 7 bases are a match to TRBD2. V trimming: 6 bases; J trimming: 9 bases; junction bases outside the gene matches: 9. Germline CDR1 SGHKS, CDR2 YYEKEE (reference sequence). The CDR3 sequence is 13 residues long.

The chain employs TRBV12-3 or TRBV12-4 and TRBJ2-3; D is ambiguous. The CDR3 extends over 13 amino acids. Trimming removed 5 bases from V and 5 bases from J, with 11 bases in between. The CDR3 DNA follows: TGTGCCAGCAGTCCTGGTAGAGGAGATACGCAGTATTTT. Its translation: CASSPGRGDTQYF.

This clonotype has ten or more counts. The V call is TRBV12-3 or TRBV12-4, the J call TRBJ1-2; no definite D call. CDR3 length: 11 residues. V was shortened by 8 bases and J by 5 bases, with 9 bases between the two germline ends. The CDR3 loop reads CASGPSYGYTF. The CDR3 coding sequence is TGTGCCAGCGGACCCTCGTATGGCTACACCTTC.

The CDR3, as DNA: TGTGCCAGCAGCCAAGAGTTGGGAGGGAGCGGGAGTCCCTACGAGCAGTACTTC. Amino acids: CASSQELGGSGSPYEQYF. The J gene is TRBJ2-7, the V gene TRBV3-1, with 8 bases that match TRBD2. There are 18 residues in the CDR3. Germline trimming cut 0 bases from V and 2 bases from J; bases unmatched to any gene: 12. The germline V gene encodes CDR1 LGHDT and CDR2 YNNKEL (reference sequence).

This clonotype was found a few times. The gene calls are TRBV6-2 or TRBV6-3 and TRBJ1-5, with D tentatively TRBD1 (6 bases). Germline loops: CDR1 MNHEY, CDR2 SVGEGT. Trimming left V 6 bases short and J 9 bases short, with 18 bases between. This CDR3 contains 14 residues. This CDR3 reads CASRPAGDHRPQHF. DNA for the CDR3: TGTGCCAGCAGACCTGCAGGGGACCACCGGCCCCAGCATTTT.

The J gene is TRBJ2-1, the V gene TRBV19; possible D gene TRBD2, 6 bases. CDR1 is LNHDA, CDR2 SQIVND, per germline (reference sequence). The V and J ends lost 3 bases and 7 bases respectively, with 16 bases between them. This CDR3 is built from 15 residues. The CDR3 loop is CASSMRIAANNEQFF. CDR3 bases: TGTGCCAGTAGTATGAGGATAGCGGCAAATAATGAGCAGTTCTTC.

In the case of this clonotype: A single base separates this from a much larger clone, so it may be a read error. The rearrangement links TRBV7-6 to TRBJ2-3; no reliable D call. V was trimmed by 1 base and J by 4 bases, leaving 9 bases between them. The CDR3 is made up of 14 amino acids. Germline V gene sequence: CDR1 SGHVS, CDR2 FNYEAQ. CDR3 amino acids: CASSLGMQADTQYF. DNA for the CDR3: TGTGCCAGCAGCTTAGGGATGCAGGCAGATACGCAGTATTTT.

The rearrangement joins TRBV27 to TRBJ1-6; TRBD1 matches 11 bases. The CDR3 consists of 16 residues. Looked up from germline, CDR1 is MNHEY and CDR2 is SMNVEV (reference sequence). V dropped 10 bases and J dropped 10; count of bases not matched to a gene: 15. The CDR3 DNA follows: TGTGCCACCGGAGGACAGGGGGCTCTGTTGGGCTCACCCCTCCACTTT. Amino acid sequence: CATGGQGALLGSPLHF.

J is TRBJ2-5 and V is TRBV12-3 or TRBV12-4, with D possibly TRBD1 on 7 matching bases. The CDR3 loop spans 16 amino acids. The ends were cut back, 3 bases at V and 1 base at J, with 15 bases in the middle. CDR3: CASSFGRGVSQETQYF. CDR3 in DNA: TGTGCCAGCAGTTTTGGCAGGGGGGTTTCCCAAGAGACCCAGTACTTC.

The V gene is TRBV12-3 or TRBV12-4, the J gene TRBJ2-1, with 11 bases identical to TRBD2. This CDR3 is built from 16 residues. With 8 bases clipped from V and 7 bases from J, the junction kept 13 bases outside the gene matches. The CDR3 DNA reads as TGTGCCAGCCCCAACCCAACTAGCGGGAGTAGGAATGAGCAGTTCTTC. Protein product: CASPNPTSGSRNEQFF.

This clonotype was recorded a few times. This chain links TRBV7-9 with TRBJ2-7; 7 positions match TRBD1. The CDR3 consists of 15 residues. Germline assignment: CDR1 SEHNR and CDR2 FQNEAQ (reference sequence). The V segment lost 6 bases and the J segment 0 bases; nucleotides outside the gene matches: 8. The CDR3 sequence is CASSSTGTYSYEQYF. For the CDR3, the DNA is TGTGCCAGCAGTTCGACAGGGACCTACTCCTACGAGCAGTACTTC.

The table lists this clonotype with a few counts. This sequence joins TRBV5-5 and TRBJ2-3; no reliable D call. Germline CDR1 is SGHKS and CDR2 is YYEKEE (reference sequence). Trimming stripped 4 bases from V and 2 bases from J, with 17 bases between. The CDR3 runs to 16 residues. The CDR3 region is CASSRNRVSTTDTQYF. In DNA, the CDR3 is TGTGCCAGCAGCCGGAACCGGGTCTCGACCACAGATACGCAGTATTTT.

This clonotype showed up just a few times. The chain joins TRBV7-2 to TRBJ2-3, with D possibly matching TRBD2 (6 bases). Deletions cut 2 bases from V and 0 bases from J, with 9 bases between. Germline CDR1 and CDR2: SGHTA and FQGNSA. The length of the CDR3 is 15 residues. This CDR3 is CASSLRSGSTDTQYF. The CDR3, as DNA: TGTGCCAGCAGCTTAAGGAGCGGGAGCACAGATACGCAGTATTTT.

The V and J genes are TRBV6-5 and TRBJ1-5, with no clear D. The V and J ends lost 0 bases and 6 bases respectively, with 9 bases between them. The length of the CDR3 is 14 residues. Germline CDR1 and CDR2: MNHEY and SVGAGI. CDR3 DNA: TGTGCCAGCAGTTACTCAGCGTCGATTCAGCCCCAGCATTTT. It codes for CASSYSASIQPQHF.

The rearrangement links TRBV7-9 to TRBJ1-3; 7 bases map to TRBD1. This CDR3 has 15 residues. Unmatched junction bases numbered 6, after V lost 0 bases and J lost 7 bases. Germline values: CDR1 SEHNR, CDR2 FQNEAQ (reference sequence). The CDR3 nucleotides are TGTGCCAGCAGCTTAGCCCGGACAGGTGGGAACACCATATATTTT. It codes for CASSLARTGGNTIYF.

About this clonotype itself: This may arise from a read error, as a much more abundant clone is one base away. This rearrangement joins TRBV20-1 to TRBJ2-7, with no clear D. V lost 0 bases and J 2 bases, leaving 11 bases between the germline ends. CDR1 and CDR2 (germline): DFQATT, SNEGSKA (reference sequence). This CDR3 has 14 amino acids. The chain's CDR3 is CSAREPDKAYEQYF. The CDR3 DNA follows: TGCAGTGCTAGAGAGCCAGACAAAGCCTACGAGCAGTACTTC.

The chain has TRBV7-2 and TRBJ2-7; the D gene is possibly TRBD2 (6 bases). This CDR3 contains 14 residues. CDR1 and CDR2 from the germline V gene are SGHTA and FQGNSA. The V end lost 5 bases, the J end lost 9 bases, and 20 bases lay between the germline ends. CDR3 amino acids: CASSPPGLATLQYF. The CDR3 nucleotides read TGTGCCAGCAGCCCGCCGGGACTTGCTACGCTGCAGTACTTC.

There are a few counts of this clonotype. CDR3 amino acids: CASSPLAGREGLYNEQFF. CDR3 bases: TGTGCCAGCAGTCCCCTCGCTGGGCGGGAGGGCCTATACAATGAGCAGTTCTTC. V gene TRBV12-3 or TRBV12-4 combines with J gene TRBJ2-1, with TRBD2 matching over 9 bases. This CDR3 has 18 residues. Germline trimming cut 5 bases from V and 4 bases from J; bases unmatched to any gene: 15.

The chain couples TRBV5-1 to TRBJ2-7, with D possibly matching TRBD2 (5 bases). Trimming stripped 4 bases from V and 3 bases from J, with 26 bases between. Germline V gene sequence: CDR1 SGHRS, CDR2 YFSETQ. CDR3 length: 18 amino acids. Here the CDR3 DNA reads TGCGCCAGCAGCAATCGACCAGGCGGGCCATCGATGGGCTACGAGCAGTACTTC. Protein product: CASSNRPGGPSMGYEQYF.

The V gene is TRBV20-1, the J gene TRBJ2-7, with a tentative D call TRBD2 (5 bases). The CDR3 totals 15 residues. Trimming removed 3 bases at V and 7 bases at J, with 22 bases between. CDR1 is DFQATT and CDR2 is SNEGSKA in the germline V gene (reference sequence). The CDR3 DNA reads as TGCAGTGCTAGCCTTCGGGGTCTGCCGTCTACGGAGCAGTACTTC. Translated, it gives CSASLRGLPSTEQYF.

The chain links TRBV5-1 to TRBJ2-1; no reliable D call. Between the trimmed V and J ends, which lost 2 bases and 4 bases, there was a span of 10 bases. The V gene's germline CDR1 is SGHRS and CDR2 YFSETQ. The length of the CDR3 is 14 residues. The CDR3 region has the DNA TGCGCCAGCAGCTTAGCCTCTGAGTACAATGAGCAGTTCTTC. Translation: CASSLASEYNEQFF.

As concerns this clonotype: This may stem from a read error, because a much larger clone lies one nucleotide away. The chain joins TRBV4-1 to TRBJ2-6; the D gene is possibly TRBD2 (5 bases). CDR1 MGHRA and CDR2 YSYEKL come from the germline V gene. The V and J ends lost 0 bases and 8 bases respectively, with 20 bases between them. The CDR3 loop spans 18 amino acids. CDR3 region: CASSQDRIAGSGTNVLTF. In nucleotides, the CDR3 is TGCGCCAGCAGCCAAGATCGGATTGCGGGTTCCGGGACCAACGTCCTGACTTTC.